These 3 T cell receptor beta chains came from one sample sequenced in a study of technical replicates of blood from a handful of donors. Method: immunoSEQ multiplex PCR; TCRdb's copy keeps in-frame clones and lacks some. Of about 62,000 clones listed, around 87% were seen once; the top ten hold roughly 5.6%. Sequenced material: PBMCs. The receptors come from a human donor in good health. Some clones in this sample may be carry-over from other donors' samples.

This clone is a singleton in its sample. The rearrangement uses TRBV19 and TRBJ1-6; TRBD1 is a possible D gene (6 bases). The CDR3 runs 14 residues. Germline CDR1 is LNHDA and CDR2 is SQIVND (reference sequence). V lost 4 bases to trimming and J lost 7 bases, with 11 bases between them. CDR3: CASSTRDINSPLHF. The DNA for the CDR3 is TGTGCCAGTAGTACTCGGGACATAAATTCACCCCTCCACTTT.

The gene calls are TRBV4-3 and TRBJ2-1; TRBD2 matches 10 bases. V lost 0 bases to trimming and J lost 3 bases; unmatched junction nucleotides: 2. The CDR3 extends over 16 amino acids. Germline CDR1 and CDR2: LGHNA and YSLEER. The chain's CDR3 is CASSQDGTSVYNEQFF. The CDR3 bases are TGCGCCAGCAGCCAAGATGGGACTAGCGTCTACAATGAGCAGTTCTTC.

V usage is TRBV5-1 and J usage is TRBJ2-7; the match to TRBD2 covers 7 bases. There are 14 residues in the CDR3. The trim removed 0 bases at V and 0 bases at J, leaving 0 bases unmatched. Germline CDR1 is SGHRS and CDR2 is YFSETQ. CDR3 protein: CASSLERGSYEQYF. DNA of the CDR3: TGCGCCAGCAGCTTGGAGCGGGGCTCCTACGAGCAGTACTTC.